This T cell receptor (beta chain) was sequenced during a study of T-cell reconstitution after alpha-beta-depleted transplantation in children. Concerning this clonotype itself: Its antigen is currently unknown.

V shed 3 bases, J shed 0 bases, and the junction held 13 bases outside the gene matches. The CDR3 extends over 19 amino acids. Per germline, CDR1 MDHEN and CDR2 SYDVKM. The study's findings and limits: One year after transplant, T-cell counts and diversity came mostly from newly produced T cells. Several hundred graft clones that had expanded were reportedly the source of alpha-beta T cells about two months after transplant.

Molecular barcoding with unique molecular identifiers was used for the TCRbeta library. From the PCR reads, TCRdb called clonotypes with MiXCR, one entry per CDR3 protein. The sample shows about 590,000 distinct CDR3 sequences, roughly 13% of them seen only once. The sequence was obtained from a male patient younger than 18 who had a stem cell transplant for acute myeloid leukemia, so the T cells may come from the graft donor. The chain is built from TRBV28 and TRBJ1-4; 7 nucleotides agree with TRBD1. The material was PBMCs, mostly from graft donor cells, obtained 360 days after TCRalphabeta/CD19-depleted stem cell transplant. For the CDR3, the DNA is TGTGCCAGCAGTTTTTGGGACAGTTCAACTACCGCAACTAATGAAAAACTGTTTTTT. Translating gives CASSFWDSSTTATNEKLFF. Combining the CDR3 with reference TRBV28 and TRBJ1-4 gives the whole variable domain DVKVTQSSRYLVKRTGEKVFLECVQDMDHENMFWYRQDPGLGLRLIYFSYDVKMKEKGDIPEGYSVSREKKERFSLILESASTNQTSMYLCASSFWDSSTTATNEKLFFGSGTQLSVL.